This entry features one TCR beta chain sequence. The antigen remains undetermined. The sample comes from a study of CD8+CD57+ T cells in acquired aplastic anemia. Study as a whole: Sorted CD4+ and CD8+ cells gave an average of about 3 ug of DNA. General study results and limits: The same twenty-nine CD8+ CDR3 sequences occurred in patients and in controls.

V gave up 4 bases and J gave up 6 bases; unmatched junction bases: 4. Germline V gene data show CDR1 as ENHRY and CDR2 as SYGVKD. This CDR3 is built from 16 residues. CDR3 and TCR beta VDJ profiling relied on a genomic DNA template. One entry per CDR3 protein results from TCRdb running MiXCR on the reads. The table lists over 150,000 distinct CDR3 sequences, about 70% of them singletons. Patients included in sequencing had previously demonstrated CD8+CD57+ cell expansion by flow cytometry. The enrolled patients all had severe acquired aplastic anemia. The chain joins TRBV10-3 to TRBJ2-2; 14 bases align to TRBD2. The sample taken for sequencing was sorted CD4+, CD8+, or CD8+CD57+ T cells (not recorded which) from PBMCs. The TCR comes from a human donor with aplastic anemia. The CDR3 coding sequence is TGTGCCATCAGTGGTGGGGGACTAGCGGGGGCCGGGGAGCTGTTTTTT. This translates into CAISGGGLAGAGELFF.